This is a list of T cell receptor beta chains from one sample in a study of cytomegalovirus exposure and HLA in healthy donors. Using immunoSEQ multiplex PCR, the repertoire was profiled, and TCRdb retains in-frame clones only, with some absent. There are roughly 180,000 clones in the sample; roughly 84% occur only once, and around 1.2% lies in the top ten. Input material: PBMCs. These receptors originate from a girl aged 2-10 years in good health and CMV-seropositive. Each CDR3 is given with its conserved first and last residue. D genes are given only for firm matches. The size field is filled for only some rows; it gives once, few, many or a size class.

CDR3: CASSGGYRSNQPQHF
DNA: TGTGCCAGCAGTGGGGGCTATAGGAGCAATCAGCCCCAGCATTTT
J: TRBJ1-5
V: TRBV6-1
size: NA
D: NA

CDR3: CASSASGTENEKLFF
DNA: TGTGCCAGCAGCGCCTCCGGGACAGAAAATGAAAAACTGTTTTTT
J: TRBJ1-4
V: TRBV7-2
size: few
D: TRBD1

CDR3: CAWRWSGRATNEQFF
DNA: TGTGCCTGGAGATGGAGCGGGAGGGCGACGAATGAGCAGTTCTTC
J: TRBJ2-1
V: TRBV30
size: NA
D: TRBD2

CDR3: CASSTLAGGSAGELFF
DNA: TGTGCCAGTAGTACTCTAGCGGGAGGATCCGCCGGGGAGCTGTTTTTT
J: TRBJ2-2
V: TRBV19
size: NA
D: TRBD2

CDR3: CAWSVRRATNEKLFF
DNA: TGTGCCTGGAGTGTACGCAGGGCAACTAATGAAAAACTGTTTTTT
J: TRBJ1-4
V: TRBV30
size: once
D: NA

CDR3: CASTTGGARYYGGYTF
DNA: TGTGCCAGCACCACAGGGGGCGCTAGATACTATGGTGGCTACACCTTC
J: TRBJ1-2
V: TRBV28
size: NA
D: TRBD1

CDR3: CAWTGVWGGYTF
DNA: TGTGCCTGGACAGGGGTTTGGGGGGGCTACACCTTC
J: TRBJ1-2
V: TRBV30
size: NA
D: NA

CDR3: CASSQVWRSPREQYF
DNA: TGCGCCAGCAGCCAAGTTTGGAGGAGTCCTAGGGAGCAGTACTTC
J: TRBJ2-7
V: TRBV4-1
size: NA
D: NA

CDR3: CASSLSAGNNYGYTF
DNA: TGTGCCAGCAGCTTGAGTGCAGGGAATAACTATGGCTACACCTTC
J: TRBJ1-2
V: TRBV5-4
size: NA
D: NA

CDR3: CASSSWRSFSYNEQFF
DNA: TGTGCCAGCAGCTCCTGGAGGAGTTTCTCCTACAATGAGCAGTTCTTC
J: TRBJ2-1
V: TRBV5-6
size: NA
D: NA

CDR3: CASSPVAGDYGYTF
DNA: TGCGCCAGCAGCCCCGTTGCGGGAGACTATGGCTACACCTTC
J: TRBJ1-2
V: TRBV5-1
size: NA
D: NA

CDR3: CASSQTGQSTYEQYF
DNA: TGTGCCAGCAGCCAAACGGGACAGAGCACCTACGAGCAGTACTTC
J: TRBJ2-7
V: TRBV16
size: NA
D: TRBD1

CDR3: CASRKIGTGVEAFF
DNA: TGTGCCAGCAGAAAGATCGGGACAGGGGTTGAAGCTTTCTTT
J: TRBJ1-1
V: TRBV2
size: NA
D: TRBD1

CDR3: CASSFTGVVQQYF
DNA: TGCGCCAGCAGTTTCACAGGGGTCGTGCAGCAGTACTTC
J: TRBJ2-7
V: TRBV10-1
size: few
D: TRBD1

CDR3: CATGRDSSTDTQYF
DNA: TGTGCCACCGGAAGGGACTCTAGCACAGATACGCAGTATTTT
J: TRBJ2-3
V: TRBV6-4
size: NA
D: NA

CDR3: CAWGKEMTSRTYEQYF
DNA: TGTGCCTGGGGTAAGGAGATGACTAGCAGGACCTACGAGCAGTACTTC
J: TRBJ2-7
V: TRBV30
size: NA
D: TRBD2

CDR3: CASSISGTSGFSGANVLTF
DNA: TGTGCCAGTAGTATCTCCGGGACTAGCGGATTCTCTGGGGCCAACGTCCTGACTTTC
J: TRBJ2-6
V: TRBV19
size: NA
D: TRBD2

CDR3: CASSLRGEGAETQYF
DNA: TGTGCCAGCAGCTTAAGGGGCGAGGGGGCGGAGACCCAGTACTTC
J: TRBJ2-5
V: TRBV7-3
size: NA
D: TRBD1

CDR3: CASKQGHEQYF
DNA: TGTGCCAGCAAACAGGGCCACGAGCAGTACTTC
J: TRBJ2-7
V: TRBV2
size: few
D: NA

CDR3: CASRMTGNEQYF
DNA: TGTGCCAGCAGAATGACAGGGAACGAGCAGTACTTC
J: TRBJ2-7
V: TRBV2
size: NA
D: TRBD1

CDR3: CASSDRYSGNTIYF
DNA: TGTGCCAGCAGTGACAGATACTCTGGAAACACCATATATTTT
J: TRBJ1-3
V: TRBV6-5
size: NA
D: NA

CDR3: CASRSQGNTEAFF
DNA: TGTGCCAGCAGATCCCAGGGGAACACTGAAGCTTTCTTT
J: TRBJ1-1
V: TRBV27
size: NA
D: NA

CDR3: CASTLTRSSYEQYF
DNA: TGTGCCAGTACCCTGACTAGATCTTCCTACGAGCAGTACTTC
J: TRBJ2-7
V: TRBV19
size: NA
D: NA

CDR3: CASSHGLAGSSYNEQFF
DNA: TGCGCCAGCAGCCACGGACTAGCGGGGAGCTCCTACAATGAGCAGTTCTTC
J: TRBJ2-1
V: TRBV5-1
size: NA
D: TRBD2

CDR3: CASRLAGANTGELFF
DNA: TGTGCCAGCAGGTTAGCGGGAGCGAACACCGGGGAGCTGTTTTTT
J: TRBJ2-2
V: TRBV28
size: NA
D: TRBD2

CDR3: CASSPQGVGSGNTIYF
DNA: TGTGCCAGCAGCCCTCAGGGCGTTGGGTCTGGAAACACCATATATTTT
J: TRBJ1-3
V: TRBV7-9
size: NA
D: NA

CDR3: CASSGTGVRSYEQYF
DNA: TGTGCCAGCAGCGGGACAGGGGTGAGATCCTACGAGCAGTACTTC
J: TRBJ2-7
V: TRBV5-4
size: NA
D: TRBD1